The 8 T cell receptor beta chains given below trace back to one sample, sequenced in a study of T cells in Graves' hyperthyroidism and ophthalmopathy. Amplified TCR beta CDR3 regions came from RNA transcripts. Using the HTBI primer set, a first-round RT-PCR was run on the TCR CDR3. A single record per CDR3 protein comes from TCRdb applying MiXCR to the multiplex PCR reads. The sample yields roughly 500,000 distinct CDR3 sequences, approximately 48% seen once. The sample taken for sequencing was peripheral blood or thyroid tissue (not recorded which). The receptors here all came from an adult woman with Graves' disease, either hyperthyroidism or ophthalmopathy (not recorded which).

This clonotype has ten or more counts. This chain uses TRBV7-9 with TRBJ1-2; 8 bases are a match to TRBD1. Germline V lookup: CDR1 SEHNR, CDR2 FQNEAQ (reference sequence). With V trimmed by 2 bases and J by 7 bases, 12 bases remained unmatched. There are 16 residues in the CDR3. The CDR3 nucleotides are TGTGCCAGCAGCTTAAGCTTTGTCAGGGGGCGCTTTGGCTACACCTTC. This encodes CASSLSFVRGRFGYTF. Using reference TRBV7-9 and TRBJ1-2 for the parts outside the CDR3, the full variable domain is DTGVSQNPRHKITKRGQNVTFRCDPISEHNRLYWYRQTLGQGPEFLTYFQNEAQLEKSRLLSDRFSAERPKGSFSTLEIQRTEQGDSAMYLCASSLSFVRGRFGYTFGSGTRLTVV.

This clonotype was seen ten or more times. This sequence may be a read error, since a much larger clone differs from it by one base. This chain links TRBV7-9 with TRBJ2-7; 7 nucleotides match TRBD1. Looked up from germline, CDR1 is SEHNR and CDR2 is FQNEAQ (reference sequence). The trim removed 5 bases at V and 3 bases at J, leaving 4 bases unmatched. The CDR3 has 13 residues. The CDR3 DNA reads as TGTGCCAGCAGCCAGGACAGGAACTACGAGCAGTACTTC. As protein: CASSQDRNYEQYF.

The V call is TRBV15, the J call TRBJ1-5; D is ambiguous. Trimming stripped 5 bases from V and 2 bases from J, with 13 bases between. Per the germline V gene, CDR1 is LNHNV and CDR2 is YYDKDF (reference sequence). The CDR3 is 15 residues long. This chain's CDR3 is CATSRVGYGNQPQHF. For the CDR3, the DNA is TGTGCCACCAGCCGCGTGGGGTACGGCAATCAGCCCCAGCATTTT.

The genes are TRBV25-1 and TRBJ1-2; D perhaps matches TRBD1 (5 bases). The germline V and J ends were trimmed by 6 bases and 4 bases, with 12 bases remaining between them. The CDR3 is made up of 13 amino acids. The germline V gene encodes CDR1 MGHDK and CDR2 SYGVNS. The CDR3 region has the DNA TGTGCCAGCAGGGCCGGGGGACTCTATGGCTACACCTTC. Translation: CASRAGGLYGYTF.

Worth noting for this clonotype: A much larger clone lies one base from this, so it may be a read error. This rearrangement joins TRBV10-3 to TRBJ1-2; possibly TRBD1 for D (6 bases). This CDR3 contains 15 residues. Germline V gene data show CDR1 as ENHRY and CDR2 as SYGVKD. As DNA, the CDR3 is TGTGCCATCAGTGAGTCAACAGGGCGAAACTATGGCCACACCTTC. Translation gives CAISESTGRNYGHTF.

This clonotype was counted many times. The chain combines TRBV6-5 with TRBJ1-2, with no clear D. Germline V gene sequence: CDR1 MNHEY, CDR2 SVGAGI. The CDR3 sequence is 12 residues long. V was clipped by 8 bases and J by 4 bases, with 11 bases between them. CDR3 coding DNA: TGTGCCAGCGGAGGCGGGGTCTATGGCTACACCTTC. This sequence encodes CASGGGVYGYTF.

This clonotype was detected many times. The chain combines TRBV5-1 with TRBJ2-7; 9 positions agree with TRBD2. Germline loops: CDR1 SGHRS, CDR2 YFSETQ. V gave up 3 bases and J gave up 4 bases; unmatched junction bases: 8. The CDR3 extends over 15 amino acids. CDR3 DNA: TGCGCCAGCAGCTATTTAGCGGGAGAGGGGTACGAGCAGTACTTC. Translation gives CASSYLAGEGYEQYF.

Here the CDR3 DNA reads TGTGCCAGCAGCCAAGTGGGAGGCTTTAACACCCAGTACTTC. This translates into CASSQVGGFNTQYF. The chain is built from TRBV14 and TRBJ2-5, with D tentatively TRBD2 (6 bases). Germline values: CDR1 SGHDN, CDR2 FVKESK. V was clipped by 1 base and J by 8 bases, with 14 bases between them. CDR3 size: 14 residues.